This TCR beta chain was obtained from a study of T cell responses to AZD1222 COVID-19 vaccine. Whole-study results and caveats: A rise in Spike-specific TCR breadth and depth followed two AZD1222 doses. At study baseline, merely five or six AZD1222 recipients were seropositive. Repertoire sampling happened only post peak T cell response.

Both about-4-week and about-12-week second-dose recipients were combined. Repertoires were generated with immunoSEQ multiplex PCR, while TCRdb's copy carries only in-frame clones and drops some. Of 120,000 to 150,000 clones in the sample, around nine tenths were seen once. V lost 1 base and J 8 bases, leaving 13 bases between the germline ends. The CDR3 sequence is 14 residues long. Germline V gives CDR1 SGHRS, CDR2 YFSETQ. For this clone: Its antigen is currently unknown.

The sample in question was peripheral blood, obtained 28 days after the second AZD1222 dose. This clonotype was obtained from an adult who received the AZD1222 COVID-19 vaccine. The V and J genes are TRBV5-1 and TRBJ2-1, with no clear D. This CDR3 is CASSLTNVRHEQFF. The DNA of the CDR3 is TGCGCCAGCAGCTTGACTAACGTCAGACATGAGCAGTTCTTC. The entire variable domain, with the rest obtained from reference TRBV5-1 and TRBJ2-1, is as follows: KAGVTQTPRYLIKTRGQQVTLSCSPISGHRSVSWYQQTPGQGLQFLFEYFSETQRNKGNFPGRFSGRQFSNSRSEMNVSTLELGDSALYLCASSLTNVRHEQFFGPGTRLTVL.